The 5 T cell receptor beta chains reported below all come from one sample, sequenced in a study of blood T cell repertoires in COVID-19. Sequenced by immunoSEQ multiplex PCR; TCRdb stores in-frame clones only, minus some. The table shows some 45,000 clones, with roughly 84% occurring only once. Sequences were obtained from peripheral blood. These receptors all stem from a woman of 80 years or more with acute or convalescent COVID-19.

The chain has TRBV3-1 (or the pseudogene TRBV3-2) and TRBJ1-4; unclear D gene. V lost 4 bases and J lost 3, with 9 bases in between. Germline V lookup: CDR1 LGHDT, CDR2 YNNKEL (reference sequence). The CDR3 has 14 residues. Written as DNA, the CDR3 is TGTGCCAGCAGCCTACCGGGAGCTAATGAAAAACTGTTTTTT. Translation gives CASSLPGANEKLFF.

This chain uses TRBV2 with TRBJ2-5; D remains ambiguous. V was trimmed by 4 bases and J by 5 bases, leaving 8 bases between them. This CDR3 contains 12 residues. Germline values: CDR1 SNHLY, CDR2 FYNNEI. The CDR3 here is CASSGRGETQYF. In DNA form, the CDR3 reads TGTGCCAGCAGTGGGAGAGGCGAGACCCAGTACTTC.

The CDR3 loop is CASSTSRQGNEKLFF. The CDR3 DNA sequence: TGTGCCAGTAGTACAAGTCGGCAGGGCAATGAAAAACTGTTTTTT. The chain recombines TRBV19 with TRBJ1-4, with D possibly being TRBD1 (5 bases). The V gene's germline CDR1 is LNHDA and CDR2 SQIVND (reference sequence). V dropped 4 bases and J dropped 5 bases, with 14 bases sitting between them. The length of the CDR3 is 15 residues.

CDR3 nucleotide sequence: TGTGCCAGCAGCTTAGGTGTGGACAGGGGAACAGATACGCAGTATTTT. It is translated as CASSLGVDRGTDTQYF. The chain carries TRBV11-3 and TRBJ2-3, with 9 bases fitting TRBD1. V lost 1 base to trimming and J lost 3 bases; unmatched junction nucleotides: 5. The CDR3 covers 16 residues. In germline, CDR1 is SGHNT, CDR2 YENEEA. Filled out from reference TRBV11-3 and TRBJ2-3, the complete variable domain reads EAGVVQSPRYKIIEKKQPVAFWCNPISGHNTLYWYLQNLGQGPELLIRYENEEAVDDSQLPKDRFSAERLKGVDSTLKIQPAELGDSAVYLCASSLGVDRGTDTQYFGPGTRLTVL.

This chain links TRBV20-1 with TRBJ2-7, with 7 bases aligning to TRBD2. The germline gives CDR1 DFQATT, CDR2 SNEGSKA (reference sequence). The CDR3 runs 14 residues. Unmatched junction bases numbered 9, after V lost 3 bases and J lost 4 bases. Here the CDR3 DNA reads TGCAGTGCTAGTTCGTCTAGCGGATATTACGAGCAGTACTTC. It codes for CSASSSSGYYEQYF.